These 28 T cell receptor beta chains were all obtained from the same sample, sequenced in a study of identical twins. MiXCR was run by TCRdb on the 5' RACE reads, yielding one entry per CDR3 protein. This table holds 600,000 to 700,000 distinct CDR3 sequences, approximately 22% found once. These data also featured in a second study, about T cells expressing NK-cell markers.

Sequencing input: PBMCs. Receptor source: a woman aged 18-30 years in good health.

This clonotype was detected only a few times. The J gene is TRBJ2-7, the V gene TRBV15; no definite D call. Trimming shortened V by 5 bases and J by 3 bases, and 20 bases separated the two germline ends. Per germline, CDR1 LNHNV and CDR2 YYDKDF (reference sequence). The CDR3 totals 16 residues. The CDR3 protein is CATSHARTTGHYEQYF. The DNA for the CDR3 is TGTGCCACCAGCCACGCAAGAACAACGGGCCACTACGAGCAGTACTTC.

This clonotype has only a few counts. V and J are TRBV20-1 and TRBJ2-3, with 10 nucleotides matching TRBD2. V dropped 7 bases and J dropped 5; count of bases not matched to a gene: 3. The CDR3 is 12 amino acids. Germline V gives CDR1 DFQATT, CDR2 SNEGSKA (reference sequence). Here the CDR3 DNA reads TGCAGTGTGCCTAGCGGGAGAGATACGCAGTATTTT. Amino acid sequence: CSVPSGRDTQYF.

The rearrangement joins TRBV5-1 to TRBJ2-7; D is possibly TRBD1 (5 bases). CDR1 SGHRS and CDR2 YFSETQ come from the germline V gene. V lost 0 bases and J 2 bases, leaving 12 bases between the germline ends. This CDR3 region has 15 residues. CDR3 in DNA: TGCGCCAGCAGCTTGGCCGCAGGGCGACCCTACGAGCAGTACTTC. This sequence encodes CASSLAAGRPYEQYF.

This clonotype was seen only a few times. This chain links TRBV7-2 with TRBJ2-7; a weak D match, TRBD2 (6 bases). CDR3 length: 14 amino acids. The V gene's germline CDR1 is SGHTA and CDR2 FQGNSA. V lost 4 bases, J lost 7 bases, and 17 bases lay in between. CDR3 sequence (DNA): TGTGCCAGCAGCTCGACCGGGACTTTCAGGGAGCAGTACTTC. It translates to CASSSTGTFREQYF. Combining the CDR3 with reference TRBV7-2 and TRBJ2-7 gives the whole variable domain GAGVSQSPSNKVTEKGKDVELRCDPISGHTALYWYRQSLGQGLEFLIYFQGNSAPDKSGLPSDRFSAERTGGSVSTLTIQRTQQEDSAVYLCASSSTGTFREQYFGPGTRLTVT.

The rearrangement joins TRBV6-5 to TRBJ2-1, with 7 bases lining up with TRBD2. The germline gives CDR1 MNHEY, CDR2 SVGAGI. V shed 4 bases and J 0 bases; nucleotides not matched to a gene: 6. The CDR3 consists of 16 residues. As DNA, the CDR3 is TGTGCCAGCAGTTGGGGGGGGGTGAGCTCCTACAATGAGCAGTTCTTC. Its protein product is CASSWGGVSSYNEQFF.

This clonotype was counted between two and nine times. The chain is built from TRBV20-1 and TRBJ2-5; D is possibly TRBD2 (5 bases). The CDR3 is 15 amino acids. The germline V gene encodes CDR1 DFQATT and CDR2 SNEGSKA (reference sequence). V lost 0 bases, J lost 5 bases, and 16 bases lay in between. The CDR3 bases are TGCAGTGCTAGAGATTTTCAACTAGGAACGGAGACCCAGTACTTC. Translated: CSARDFQLGTETQYF.

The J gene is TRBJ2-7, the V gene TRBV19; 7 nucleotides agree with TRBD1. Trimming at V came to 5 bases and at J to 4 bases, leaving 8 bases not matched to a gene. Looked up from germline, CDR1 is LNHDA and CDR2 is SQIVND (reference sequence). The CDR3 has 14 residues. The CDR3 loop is CASSPGQVGYEQYF. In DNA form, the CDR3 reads TGTGCCAGTAGTCCCGGACAGGTAGGATACGAGCAGTACTTC.

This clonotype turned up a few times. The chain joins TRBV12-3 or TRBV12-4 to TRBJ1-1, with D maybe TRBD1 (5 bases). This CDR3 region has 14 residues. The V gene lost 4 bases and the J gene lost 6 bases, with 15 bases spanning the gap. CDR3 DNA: TGTGCCAGCAGTTATCAGGGCCCATACGCTGAAGCTTTCTTT. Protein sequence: CASSYQGPYAEAFF.

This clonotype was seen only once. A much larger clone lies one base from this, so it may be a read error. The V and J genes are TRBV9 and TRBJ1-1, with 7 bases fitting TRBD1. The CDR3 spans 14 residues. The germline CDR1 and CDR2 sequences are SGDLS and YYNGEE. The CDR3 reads CACSFSQGGQEAFF. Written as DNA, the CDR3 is TGTGCCTGCAGCTTTAGTCAGGGGGGACAAGAAGCTTTCTTT.

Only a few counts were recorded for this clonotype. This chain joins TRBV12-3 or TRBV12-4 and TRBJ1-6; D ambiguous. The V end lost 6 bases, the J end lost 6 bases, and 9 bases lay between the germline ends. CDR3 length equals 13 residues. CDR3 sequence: CASSARSNSPLHF. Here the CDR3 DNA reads TGTGCCAGCAGCGCCAGGAGTAATTCACCCCTCCACTTT.

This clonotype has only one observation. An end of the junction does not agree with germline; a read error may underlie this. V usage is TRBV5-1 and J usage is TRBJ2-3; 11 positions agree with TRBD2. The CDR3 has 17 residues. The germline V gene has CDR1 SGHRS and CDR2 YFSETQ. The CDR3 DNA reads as TGCGCCAACAGCTTGTTAGCGGGGGGGCTCAACACAGATACGCAGTATTTT. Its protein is CANSLLAGGLNTDTQYF.

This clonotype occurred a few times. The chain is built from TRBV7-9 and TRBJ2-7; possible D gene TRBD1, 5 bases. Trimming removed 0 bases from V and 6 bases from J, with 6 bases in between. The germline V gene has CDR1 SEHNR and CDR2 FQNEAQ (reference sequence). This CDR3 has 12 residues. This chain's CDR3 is CASSLAGLEQYF. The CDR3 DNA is TGTGCCAGCAGCTTAGCGGGGCTCGAGCAGTACTTC.

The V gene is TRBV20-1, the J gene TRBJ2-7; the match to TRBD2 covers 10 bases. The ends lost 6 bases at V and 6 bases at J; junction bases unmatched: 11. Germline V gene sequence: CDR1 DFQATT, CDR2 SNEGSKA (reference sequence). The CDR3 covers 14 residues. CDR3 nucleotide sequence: TGCAGTGCGCAAACTAGCGGGACGCTCGGCGAGCAGTACTTC. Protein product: CSAQTSGTLGEQYF.

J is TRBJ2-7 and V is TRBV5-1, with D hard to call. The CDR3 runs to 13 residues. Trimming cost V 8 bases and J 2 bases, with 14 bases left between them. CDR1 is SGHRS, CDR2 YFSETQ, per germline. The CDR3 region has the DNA TGCGCCAGTGCAGCTCACCAACCCTACGAGCAGTACTTC. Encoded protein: CASAAHQPYEQYF.

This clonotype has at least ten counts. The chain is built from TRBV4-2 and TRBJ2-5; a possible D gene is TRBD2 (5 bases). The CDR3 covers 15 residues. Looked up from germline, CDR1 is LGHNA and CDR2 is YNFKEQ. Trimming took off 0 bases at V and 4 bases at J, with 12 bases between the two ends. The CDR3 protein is CASSQDPASPETQYF. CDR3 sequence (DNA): TGTGCCAGCAGCCAAGATCCGGCTAGCCCAGAGACCCAGTACTTC.

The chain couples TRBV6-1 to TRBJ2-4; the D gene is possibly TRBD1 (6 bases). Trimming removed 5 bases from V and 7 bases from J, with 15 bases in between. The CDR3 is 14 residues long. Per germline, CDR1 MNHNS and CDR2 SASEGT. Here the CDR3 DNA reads TGTGCCAGCAGTCGGACCCAGGGGCTGAACATTCAGTACTTC. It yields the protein CASSRTQGLNIQYF.

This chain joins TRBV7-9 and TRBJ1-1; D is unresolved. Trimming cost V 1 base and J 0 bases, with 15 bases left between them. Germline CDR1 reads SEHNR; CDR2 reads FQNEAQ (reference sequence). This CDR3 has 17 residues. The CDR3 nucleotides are TGTGCCAGCAGCTTAGTTGGTCTCTGGAACATGAACACTGAAGCTTTCTTT. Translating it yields CASSLVGLWNMNTEAFF.

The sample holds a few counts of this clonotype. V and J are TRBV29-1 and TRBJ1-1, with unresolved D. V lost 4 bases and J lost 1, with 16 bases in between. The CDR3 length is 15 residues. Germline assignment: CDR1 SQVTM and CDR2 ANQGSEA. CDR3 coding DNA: TGCAGCGTTGTTGGCAGGTCACCGAGGAACACTGAAGCTTTCTTT. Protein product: CSVVGRSPRNTEAFF.

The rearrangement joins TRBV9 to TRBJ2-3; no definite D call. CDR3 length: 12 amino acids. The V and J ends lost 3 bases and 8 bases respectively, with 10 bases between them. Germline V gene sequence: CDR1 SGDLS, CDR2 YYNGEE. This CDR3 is CASSAEPGTQYF. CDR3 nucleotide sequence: TGTGCCAGCAGCGCGGAACCTGGTACGCAGTATTTT.

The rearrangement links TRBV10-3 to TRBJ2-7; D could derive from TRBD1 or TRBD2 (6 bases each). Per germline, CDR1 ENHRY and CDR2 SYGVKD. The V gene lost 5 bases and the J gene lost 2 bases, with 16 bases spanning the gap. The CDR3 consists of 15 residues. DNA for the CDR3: TGTGCCATCAGTCCCCTCGGGGGCGTTACCTACGAGCAGTACTTC. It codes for CAISPLGGVTYEQYF.

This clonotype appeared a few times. CDR3 nucleotide sequence: TGTGCCAGCAGTTTAGACGGGGAGCTAAGCACAGATACGCAGTATTTT. It translates to CASSLDGELSTDTQYF. The chain couples TRBV12-3 or TRBV12-4 to TRBJ2-3, with D maybe TRBD2 (5 bases). Trimming removed 1 base from V and 0 bases from J, with 11 bases in between. The CDR3 length is 16 residues.

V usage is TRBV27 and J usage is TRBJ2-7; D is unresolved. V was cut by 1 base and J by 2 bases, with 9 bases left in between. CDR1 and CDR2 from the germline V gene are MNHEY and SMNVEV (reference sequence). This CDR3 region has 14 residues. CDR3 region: CASSLWIGAYEQYF. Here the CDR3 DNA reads TGTGCCAGCAGTTTATGGATAGGAGCCTACGAGCAGTACTTC.

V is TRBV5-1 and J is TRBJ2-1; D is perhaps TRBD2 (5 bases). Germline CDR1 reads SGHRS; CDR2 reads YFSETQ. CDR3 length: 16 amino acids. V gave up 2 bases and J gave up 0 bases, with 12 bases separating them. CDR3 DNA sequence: TGCGCCAGCAGCTTATCAACGGGAAGCTCCTACAATGAGCAGTTCTTC. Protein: CASSLSTGSSYNEQFF. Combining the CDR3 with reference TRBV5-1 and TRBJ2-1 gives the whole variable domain KAGVTQTPRYLIKTRGQQVTLSCSPISGHRSVSWYQQTPGQGLQFLFEYFSETQRNKGNFPGRFSGRQFSNSRSEMNVSTLELGDSALYLCASSLSTGSSYNEQFFGPGTRLTVL.

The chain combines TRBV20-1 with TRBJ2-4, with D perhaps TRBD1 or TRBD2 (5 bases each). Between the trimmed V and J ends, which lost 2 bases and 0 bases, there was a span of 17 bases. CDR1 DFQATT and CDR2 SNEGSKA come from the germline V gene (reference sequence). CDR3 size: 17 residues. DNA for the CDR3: TGCAGTGCTAGACCACGTTCCGGGACCGGAGCCAAAAACATTCAGTACTTC. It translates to CSARPRSGTGAKNIQYF.

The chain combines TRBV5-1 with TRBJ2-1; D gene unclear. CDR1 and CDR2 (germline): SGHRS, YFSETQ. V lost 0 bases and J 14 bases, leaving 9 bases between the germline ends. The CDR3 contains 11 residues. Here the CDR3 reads CASSLEGPKFF. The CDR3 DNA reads TGCGCCAGCAGCTTGGAAGGGCCGAAGTTCTTC.

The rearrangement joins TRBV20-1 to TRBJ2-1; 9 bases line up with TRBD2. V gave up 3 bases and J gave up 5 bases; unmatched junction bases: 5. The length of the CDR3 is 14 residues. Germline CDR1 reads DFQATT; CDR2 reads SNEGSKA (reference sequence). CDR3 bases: TGCAGTGCTAGTGTCCAGCGGGGGGACAATGAGCAGTTCTTC. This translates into CSASVQRGDNEQFF.

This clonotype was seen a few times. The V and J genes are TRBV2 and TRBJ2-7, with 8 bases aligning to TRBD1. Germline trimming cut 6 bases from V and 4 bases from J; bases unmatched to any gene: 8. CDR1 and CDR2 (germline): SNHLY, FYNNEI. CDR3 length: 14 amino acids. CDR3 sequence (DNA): TGTGCCAGCAGAGATACAGGGGGACAGTACGAGCAGTACTTC. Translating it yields CASRDTGGQYEQYF.

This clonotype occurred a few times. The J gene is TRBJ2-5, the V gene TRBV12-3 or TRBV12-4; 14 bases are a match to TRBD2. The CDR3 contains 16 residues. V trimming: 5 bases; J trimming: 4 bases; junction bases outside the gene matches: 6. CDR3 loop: CASSPGLAGGLETQYF. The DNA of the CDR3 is TGTGCCAGCAGTCCCGGACTAGCGGGGGGATTAGAGACCCAGTACTTC.